The next 5 T cell receptor beta chains were all read from a single sample in a study of control samples from healthy donors and cancer patients. Profiling relied on immunoSEQ multiplex PCR, and the TCRdb table lists in-frame clones only, not all of them. The sample carries roughly 80,000 clones, about 88% recorded once. Specimen: blood. The receptors come from a woman aged 50 to 65 in good health.

The chain links TRBV5-4 to TRBJ2-2; D is uncertain. This CDR3 is built from 11 residues. Per the germline V gene, CDR1 is SGHNT and CDR2 is YYREEE (reference sequence). V gave up 9 bases and J gave up 7 bases, with 10 bases separating them. The DNA of the CDR3 is TGTGCCACCCAGATTGGCGGGGAGCTGTTTTTT. Translation: CATQIGGELFF.

This chain joins TRBV18 and TRBJ1-5, with TRBD1 matching 8 bases. V lost 2 bases to trimming and J lost 6 bases; unmatched junction nucleotides: 9. The CDR3 contains 16 residues. Germline loops: CDR1 KGHSH, CDR2 LQKENI. The CDR3 DNA sequence: TGTGCCAGCTCACCAATGGCGGACAGGGCGGGTCAGCCCCAGCATTTT. Translated: CASSPMADRAGQPQHF.

With respect to this clone: Other nucleotide sequences from this sample produce the same CDR3. The J gene is TRBJ1-2, the V gene TRBV12-3 or TRBV12-4; no reliable D call. Trimming cost V 3 bases and J 8 bases, with 7 bases left between them. This CDR3 contains 11 residues. The CDR3 bases are TGTGCCAGCAGTTTGCGCTACGGCTACACCTTC. Protein: CASSLRYGYTF.

This clone appeared a single time. This sequence joins TRBV6-6 and TRBJ1-1; 12 nucleotides align to TRBD1. Per germline, CDR1 MNHNY and CDR2 SVGAGI (reference sequence). The CDR3 has 14 amino acids. After removal of 4 bases from V and 4 bases from J, the junction contained 1 base not matched to a gene. The CDR3 protein is CASSLGQGATEAFF. The CDR3 DNA sequence: TGTGCCAGCAGTTTGGGACAGGGGGCCACTGAAGCTTTCTTT.

The chain links TRBV19 to TRBJ1-5; the D gene is possibly TRBD1 (5 bases). Germline CDR1 reads LNHDA; CDR2 reads SQIVND (reference sequence). The V end was cut by 5 bases, the J end by 6 bases, with 11 bases between. The CDR3 runs 13 residues. This CDR3 reads CASSQGTFQPQHF. CDR3 coding DNA: TGTGCCAGTAGTCAAGGGACTTTTCAGCCCCAGCATTTT.